The 15 T cell receptor beta chains below come from one sample, sequenced in a study of technical replicates of blood from a few donors. The repertoire was sequenced with immunoSEQ multiplex PCR; TCRdb's copy has only in-frame clones and lacks some. The sample consists of about 75,000 clones, approximately 97% of them appearing once. The sequenced material came from T cells isolated from PBMCs. These receptors were taken from a human donor in good health.

CDR3 amino acids: CASSSGQGFSGANVLTF. The CDR3 region has the DNA TGCGCCAGCAGCTCGGGACAGGGGTTCTCTGGGGCCAACGTCCTGACTTTC. This chain joins TRBV5-1 and TRBJ2-6, with TRBD1 identical over 10 bases. CDR3 length equals 17 residues. Germline V gene sequence: CDR1 SGHRS, CDR2 YFSETQ. V trimming: 3 bases; J trimming: 0 bases; junction bases outside the gene matches: 3. The variable domain in full, completed from reference TRBV5-1 and TRBJ2-6, reads KAGVTQTPRYLIKTRGQQVTLSCSPISGHRSVSWYQQTPGQGLQFLFEYFSETQRNKGNFPGRFSGRQFSNSRSEMNVSTLELGDSALYLCASSSGQGFSGANVLTFGAGSRLTVL.

The chain is built from TRBV7-2 and TRBJ2-7; 11 bases map to TRBD2. V shed 5 bases, J shed 3 bases, and the junction held 12 bases outside the gene matches. The CDR3 is 17 amino acids. The germline CDR1 and CDR2 sequences are SGHTA and FQGNSA. CDR3 residues: CASSPPIGLAGSYEQYF. CDR3 DNA: TGTGCCAGCAGCCCCCCCATCGGACTAGCGGGTAGCTACGAGCAGTACTTC.

The CDR3 nucleotides are TGTGCCAGCGCATTCGGGACTATACTCCCCAATGAGCAGTTCTTC. Protein sequence: CASAFGTILPNEQFF. The V call is TRBV6-1, the J call TRBJ2-1; 7 nucleotides match TRBD2. CDR3 length: 15 amino acids. V lost 8 bases and J lost 6; bases outside the gene matches: 13. CDR1 is MNHNS and CDR2 is SASEGT in the germline V gene.

The V gene is TRBV6-5, the J gene TRBJ1-2, with TRBD1 identical over 12 bases. Germline V gene data show CDR1 as MNHEY and CDR2 as SVGAGI. J gave up 4 bases and V 0 bases, and 3 bases lay outside the gene matches. The CDR3 sequence is 16 residues long. The CDR3 sequence is CASSYSGTGGLYGYTF. Written as DNA, the CDR3 is TGTGCCAGCAGTTACTCCGGGACAGGGGGCCTCTATGGCTACACCTTC.

The rearrangement joins TRBV28 to TRBJ1-2; tentatively, D is TRBD1 (5 bases). CDR3 length equals 13 residues. Trimming left V 6 bases short and J 5 bases short, with 13 bases between. CDR1 MDHEN and CDR2 SYDVKM come from the germline V gene. For the CDR3, the DNA is TGTGCCAGCAGGGGAGGGGCGATGTATGGCTACACCTTC. The encoded protein is CASRGGAMYGYTF.

The V gene is TRBV6-5, the J gene TRBJ1-1; unclear D gene. From germline, CDR1 is MNHEY and CDR2 SVGAGI. This CDR3 region has 11 residues. With 6 bases removed from V and 3 bases from J, the gap between germline ends came to 5 bases. DNA for the CDR3: TGTGCCAGCAGCCGAGACACTGAAGCTTTCTTT. Protein: CASSRDTEAFF.

The J gene is TRBJ2-3, the V gene TRBV7-6, with unresolved D. This CDR3 region has 13 residues. Germline V CDR1 and CDR2: SGHVS, FNYEAQ. V dropped 6 bases and J dropped 3 bases, with 10 bases sitting between them. The chain's CDR3 is CASSERGTDTQYF. The CDR3 nucleotides read TGTGCCAGCAGTGAAAGAGGAACAGATACGCAGTATTTT.

The V gene is TRBV11-3, the J gene TRBJ2-7; D unclear. Germline loops: CDR1 SGHNT, CDR2 YENEEA. The ends were cut back, 6 bases at V and 5 bases at J, with 8 bases in the middle. The CDR3 is made up of 11 amino acids. The CDR3 here is CASSSKNEQYF. The CDR3 DNA follows: TGTGCCAGCAGTTCCAAAAACGAGCAGTACTTC.

This chain links TRBV2 with TRBJ2-7; D is uncertain. The V gene's germline CDR1 is SNHLY and CDR2 FYNNEI. Trimming pared 2 bases from V and 3 bases from J, leaving 11 bases between. The CDR3 totals 14 residues. CDR3 sequence (DNA): TGTGCCAGCAGTGAAATGGGCCCAGGCTACGAGCAGTACTTC. Amino acids: CASSEMGPGYEQYF.

The rearrangement uses TRBV27 and TRBJ2-7, with D possibly matching TRBD2 (6 bases). Trimming took off 2 bases at V and 3 bases at J, with 11 bases between the two ends. The germline gives CDR1 MNHEY, CDR2 SMNVEV (reference sequence). The CDR3 totals 14 residues. CDR3 bases: TGTGCCAGCAGTTTAGCGCGGGGACGCTACGAGCAGTACTTC. Translated: CASSLARGRYEQYF.

The rearrangement links TRBV15 to TRBJ1-2, with 9 bases that match TRBD1. Per the germline V gene, CDR1 is LNHNV and CDR2 is YYDKDF (reference sequence). The CDR3 length is 12 residues. J gave up 6 bases and V 6 bases, and 2 bases lay outside the gene matches. The DNA of the CDR3 is TGTGCCACCAGACAGGGGGCCGATGGCTACACCTTC. The encoded protein is CATRQGADGYTF. Looking up the rest from reference TRBV15 and TRBJ1-2 gives the full variable domain: DAMVIQNPRYQVTQFGKPVTLSCSQTLNHNVMYWYQQKSSQAPKLLFHYYDKDFNNEADTPDNFQSRRPNTSFCFLDIRSPGLGDTAMYLCATRQGADGYTFGSGTRLTVV.

This clone has a single count. The chain joins TRBV5-8 to TRBJ1-1; D remains ambiguous. The CDR3 has 12 amino acids. Germline V gene sequence: CDR1 SGHTS, CDR2 YDEGEE. V was shortened by 0 bases and J by 12 bases, with 12 bases between the two germline ends. The CDR3 spells CASSLVGGPSFF. The DNA of the CDR3 is TGTGCCAGCAGCTTGGTTGGAGGGCCATCTTTCTTT.

This chain uses TRBV5-4 with TRBJ1-2; a weak D match, TRBD1 (6 bases). Trimming took off 4 bases at V and 8 bases at J, with 24 bases between the two ends. The CDR3 runs to 16 residues. Germline CDR1 and CDR2: SGHNT and YYREEE (reference sequence). The CDR3 sequence: CASSQSGTRLPGGYTF. Written as DNA, the CDR3 is TGTGCCAGCAGCCAATCCGGGACAAGGCTACCGGGGGGCTACACCTTC.

This chain joins TRBV25-1 and TRBJ1-1; no clear D gene. Germline V gene lookup returns CDR1 MGHDK and CDR2 SYGVNS. The CDR3 sequence is 13 residues long. The ends were cut back, 7 bases at V and 3 bases at J, with 12 bases in the middle. This CDR3 is CASILGADTEAFF. The DNA of the CDR3 is TGTGCCAGCATCCTAGGAGCCGACACTGAAGCTTTCTTT.

CDR3 sequence: CASSQTTEGPQHF. As DNA, the CDR3 is TGTGCCAGCAGCCAGACTACCGAGGGGCCCCAGCATTTT. The chain joins TRBV14 to TRBJ1-5; D is unclear. This CDR3 is built from 13 residues. Trimming cost V 3 bases and J 9 bases, with 12 bases left between them. Germline CDR1 SGHDN, CDR2 FVKESK.